This paragraph reports one TCR beta chain. The antigen remains unidentified. This sample stems from a study of regulatory T cells in long-lasting Graves disease. Study-level findings and limits: There was favoring of TRBV28, TRBJ1-2 and TRBJ2-5 in persistent disease.

According to the study, TCR beta libraries were built with iRepertoire HTBI primers and CDR3-region Arm-PCR. TCRdb passed the multiplex PCR reads through MiXCR, listing each CDR3 protein once. The sample records 600,000 to 850,000 distinct CDR3 sequences, about 32% being singletons. As to time point: persistent/refractory GD, antithyroid drugs over 5 years with positive TRAb. Generation of the TCR library employed RNA extracted from PBMCs. The patient group derived from an endocrinology department in Xi'an, China. Germline V gene data show CDR1 as LGHNT and CDR2 as FRNRAP. Trimming pared 3 bases from V and 5 bases from J, leaving 16 bases between. The length of the CDR3 is 15 residues.

This chain connects TRBV12-5 to TRBJ1-1; D not resolved. The sequencing used peripheral blood mononuclear cells (PBMCs), collected when the disease was refractory, from a patient treated with antithyroid drugs. This TCR was recovered from a female donor with Graves disease. The chain's CDR3 is CASGFAPERGTEAFF. CDR3 bases: TGTGCTAGTGGTTTCGCCCCGGAAAGAGGAACTGAAGCTTTCTTT.